The 16 T cell receptor beta chains presented below share a single source sample, sequenced in a study of cytotoxic CD8 clonotypes in ibrutinib-treated CLL. TCRdb's table, derived via immunoSEQ multiplex PCR, lists solely in-frame clones and lacks some. In the table there are hundreds of thousands of clones, roughly 74% of which are singletons. Sequenced here: PBMCs, sampled after 24 months of ibrutinib treatment. The receptor source for this set is a human donor with chronic lymphocytic leukemia.

This clone was seen only a few times. The chain combines TRBV2 with TRBJ2-3, with TRBD2 matching 8 bases. Unmatched junction bases numbered 9, after V lost 1 base and J lost 6 bases. This CDR3 is built from 16 residues. Looked up from germline, CDR1 is SNHLY and CDR2 is FYNNEI. The CDR3 DNA reads TGTGCCAGCAGTGAAGTCGGAGCGGGAGTTGGGGATACGCAGTATTTT. Residues: CASSEVGAGVGDTQYF.

In nucleotides, the CDR3 is TGCGCCAGCAGCTTCACGAAAGAGACCCAGTACTTC. It translates to CASSFTKETQYF. The chain recombines TRBV5-1 with TRBJ2-5; D is undetermined. V lost 2 bases to trimming and J lost 3 bases, with 5 bases between them. CDR1 and CDR2 from the germline V gene are SGHRS and YFSETQ. The CDR3 runs 12 residues.

V and J are TRBV9 and TRBJ2-7, with 10 bases lining up with TRBD2. This CDR3 contains 15 residues. V trimming: 4 bases; J trimming: 1 base; junction bases outside the gene matches: 5. Per the germline V gene, CDR1 is SGDLS and CDR2 is YYNGEE. CDR3 nucleotide sequence: TGTGCCAGCAGCCCCAAGCGGGAGGGATCCTACGAGCAGTACTTC. Its translation: CASSPKREGSYEQYF.

A few counts support this clone. V gene TRBV29-1 combines with J gene TRBJ2-7; D might be TRBD2 (6 bases). There are 12 residues in the CDR3. Trimming shortened V by 4 bases and J by 6 bases, and 13 bases separated the two germline ends. Germline values: CDR1 SQVTM, CDR2 ANQGSEA. This CDR3 is CSVGRQGGEQYF. Written as DNA, the CDR3 is TGCAGCGTTGGGCGGCAGGGAGGCGAGCAGTACTTC.

This clone has only one observation. This rearrangement joins TRBV10-1 to TRBJ1-3; 8 nucleotides agree with TRBD1. V lost 6 bases, J lost 3 bases, and 4 bases stayed unmatched. Germline V lookup: CDR1 WNHNN, CDR2 SYGVQD (reference sequence). The CDR3 is made up of 14 amino acids. CDR3 DNA sequence: TGCGCCAGCAGCGAGGACAGGGTTGGAAACACCATATATTTT. Amino acids: CASSEDRVGNTIYF.

The chain recombines TRBV11-2 with TRBJ2-7, with TRBD2 identical over 10 bases. The CDR3 extends over 15 amino acids. Germline V lookup: CDR1 SGHAT, CDR2 FQNNGV. The V and J ends lost 5 bases and 5 bases, in that order; junction bases with no gene match: 9. The CDR3 loop is CASSHLAGGRNEQYF. CDR3 nucleotide sequence: TGTGCCAGCAGCCATTTAGCGGGAGGTCGCAACGAGCAGTACTTC.

The chain links TRBV15 to TRBJ2-3, with 9 bases fitting TRBD1. V was clipped by 9 bases and J by 4 bases; unmatched bases: 11. Per germline, CDR1 LNHNV and CDR2 YYDKDF (reference sequence). The CDR3 totals 15 residues. Written as DNA, the CDR3 is TGTGCCACGTCACCCCGGGACAGGGAGGCAGATACGCAGTATTTT. This sequence encodes CATSPRDREADTQYF.

The chain uses TRBV27 and TRBJ2-7; either TRBD1 or TRBD2 may supply D (6 bases each). Germline CDR1 and CDR2: MNHEY and SMNVEV (reference sequence). V shed 2 bases and J shed 5 bases, with 10 bases lying between them. This CDR3 spans 13 amino acids. As DNA, the CDR3 is TGTGCCAGCAGTTTAAAGGGGGGTAACGAGCAGTACTTC. Amino acid sequence: CASSLKGGNEQYF.

This clone was observed a handful of times. The V gene is TRBV28, the J gene TRBJ1-4; D is uncertain. Germline V lookup: CDR1 MDHEN, CDR2 SYDVKM. V was cut by 6 bases and J by 5 bases, with 10 bases left in between. The CDR3 loop spans 13 amino acids. CDR3: CASRRRLNEKLFF. The CDR3 region has the DNA TGTGCCAGCAGGCGTCGGCTAAATGAAAAACTGTTTTTT.

This chain links TRBV2 with TRBJ2-3; 14 bases are shared with TRBD2. After removal of 4 bases from V and 6 bases from J, the junction contained 6 bases not matched to a gene. The length of the CDR3 is 16 residues. In germline, CDR1 is SNHLY, CDR2 FYNNEI. CDR3 region: CASSATSGRATDTQYF. CDR3 nucleotides: TGTGCCAGCAGTGCGACTAGCGGGAGGGCCACGGATACGCAGTATTTT.

This clone has more than one count but fewer than ten. This chain uses TRBV6-9 with TRBJ2-7; a weak D match, TRBD1 (5 bases). V was shortened by 5 bases and J by 0 bases, with 11 bases between the two germline ends. In germline, CDR1 is MNHGY, CDR2 SVAAGI. This CDR3 has 14 amino acids. The CDR3 nucleotides read TGTGCCAGCAGTCCGGACACGACCTCCTACGAGCAGTACTTC. Translating gives CASSPDTTSYEQYF.

CDR3 protein: CALGTSGSFEETQYF. The CDR3 DNA reads as TGTGCCCTCGGGACTAGCGGGAGTTTTGAGGAGACCCAGTACTTC. This chain links TRBV30 with TRBJ2-5; 14 bases are a match to TRBD2. Germline V gives CDR1 GTSNPN, CDR2 SVGIG (reference sequence). The J segment lost 5 bases and the V segment lost 8 bases, leaving 10 bases of the junction unmatched. CDR3 length equals 15 residues.

The rearrangement uses TRBV7-9 and TRBJ2-5; D is unresolved. The CDR3 is 14 residues long. The V end was cut by 6 bases, the J end by 1 base, with 12 bases between. Germline V CDR1 and CDR2: SEHNR, FQNEAQ (reference sequence). Written as DNA, the CDR3 is TGTGCCAGCAGGGCCCGGGCGAGCCAAGAGACCCAGTACTTC. Translating gives CASRARASQETQYF.

A word on this clone: The same CDR3 also results from other DNA sequences found in this sample. This rearrangement joins TRBV28 to TRBJ2-7; D is undetermined. Germline lookup yields CDR1 MDHEN and CDR2 SYDVKM. The CDR3 runs to 11 residues. V lost 2 bases and J lost 4, with 3 bases in between. The CDR3: CASSLGYEQYF. The CDR3 DNA reads as TGTGCCAGCAGTTTAGGGTACGAGCAGTACTTC.

V and J are TRBV13 and TRBJ1-1; 9 bases line up with TRBD1. The J segment lost 8 bases and the V segment lost 0 bases, leaving 4 bases of the junction unmatched. CDR3 length: 14 amino acids. Germline V gene data show CDR1 as PRHDT and CDR2 as FYEKMQ (reference sequence). The CDR3 spells CASSLGAQGAEAFF. DNA of the CDR3: TGTGCCAGCAGCTTAGGAGCACAGGGGGCGGAAGCTTTCTTT. The full variable domain, rest sourced from reference TRBV13 and TRBJ1-1, is AAGVIQSPRHLIKEKRETATLKCYPIPRHDTVYWYQQGPGQDPQFLISFYEKMQSDKGSIPDRFSAQQFSDYHSELNMSSLELGDSALYFCASSLGAQGAEAFFGQGTRLTVV.

The chain uses TRBV9 and TRBJ1-2; possibly TRBD1 for D (6 bases). V lost 4 bases to trimming and J lost 3 bases, with 16 bases between them. This CDR3 spans 15 amino acids. The germline V gene encodes CDR1 SGDLS and CDR2 YYNGEE. This chain's CDR3 is CASSTWTPGDYGYTF. DNA for the CDR3: TGTGCCAGCAGCACCTGGACCCCAGGGGACTATGGCTACACCTTC.